What follows is one T cell receptor (beta chain) and its context. What it recognizes is unknown. The sample is drawn from a study of monozygotic twins with inflammatory bowel disease. Overall study results and limits: Since immunosuppressive treatments differed, patient repertoires may have gained added variability. Reduced clonotype sharing with other individuals was observed in IBD patients relative to healthy twins, especially with disease activity.

From its re-call of the 5' RACE reads, TCRdb lists each CDR3 protein once, without DNA. The listing contains some 400,000 distinct CDR3 sequences. Donors each gave 2 to 2.5 ml of blood. There are 16 residues in the CDR3. Germline CDR1 and CDR2: SGHTA and FQGNSA. Sequencing was carried out using blood. The clonotype was recovered from a human donor with ulcerative colitis or Crohn's disease, or a healthy co-twin of an affected twin (not recorded which). V and J are TRBV7-2 and TRBJ1-2; checking the TCRdb D call of TRBD1 is not possible without DNA. CDR3 residues: CASSLSGRGNIYGYTF.